Detailed here is one TCR beta chain. This clone came up a few times. This receptor's antigen is unknown. No base qualities exist here, and no much larger clone lies one base off it. The cohort comprised several hundred healthy bone marrow donors. Cohort members were all nominally healthy when sampled, although unrecorded immune exposures were likely present. The donor was CMV seronegative and belonged to the group of several hundred seronegative cohort members. A peripheral blood sample was collected from each donor, and TCR beta sequencing was performed on peripheral blood mononuclear cells. Genomic DNA extraction from the blood cell samples was performed with the Qiagen DNeasy Blood Extraction Kit. This specimen belongs to a study of cytomegalovirus exposure and HLA in healthy donors (TCRdb year 2017). Background on the whole study: An earlier analysis of approximately 640 of the donors reported about 290 Gb of sequence data and roughly 110 million unique TCR beta sequences from about 200 million T cells. The number of typed donors differed by locus: 629-630 for A, B, C, DRB1 and DQB1; 500 to 550 for DQA1; some 610 for DPA1; and roughly 450 for DPB1. All discovery cohort repertoires had been generated on a single sequencing platform. Roughly 300 gigabases of sequencing data and approximately 84 million unique TCR sequences were included in an early release covering several hundred HLA-typed donors. Of the 300 to 450 genotyped donors, about 84% fell in the genetic ancestry cluster associated with self-reported Caucasian donors. Besides the first cohort of 666 subjects, a separate validation cohort made up of over 95 different subjects was used. To predict cytomegalovirus infection status, the study brought together high-throughput TCR immunosequencing, statistical association of individual TCRs with disease status, and machine learning. Among 350 to 400 genotyped donors of the cohort, an average of approximately 240,000 unique TCR beta nucleotide sequences were sequenced per donor, about a sixth of them non-productive. A later analysis re-examined previously published TCR beta repertoires from roughly 650 donors and added high-resolution HLA genotyping to investigate patterns of TCR occurrence. HLA typing covered class I and class II loci at four-digit resolution. In an earlier analysis of several hundred of the donors, high-throughput TCR beta sequencing was used to judge whether each TCR beta V gene segment behaved as functional or pseudogenic. The study was designed to test whether signatures of past pathogen exposure could be identified by cataloging public T cell receptors. Roughly five DR-DQ haplotypes were handled as single units for association and clustering, since linkage in the cohort was strong. Using immunosequencing, the study profiled T cell repertoires from 640 or so subjects and related those repertoires to cytomegalovirus serostatus. A later genetic analysis used genome-wide SNP genotypes for about 60% of the roughly 670 donors, treating that subset as a discovery cohort. In the later analysis, no new phenotypic data were used to find candidate immune exposures; instead, reliance was placed on TCR beta sequences and their occurrence across donors. Donor age, sex, ethnicity and CMV serostatus were compiled together with the repertoire data. What the authors observed across the whole study: At a false discovery rate of 0.05, a later analysis linked around 15,000 TCR beta sequences to specific HLA alleles. The presence/absence analyses assumed that sequencing depth was roughly uniform across donors, and that assumption may not be true. The earlier analysis of around 600 of the donors excluded 15 to 20 rarely observed V segments, including chromosome 9 orphons, because counts were too low. In a later analysis, several top co-occurrence clusters were reported to appear linked to parvovirus B19, influenza, CMV and Epstein-Barr virus. Immune exposure information for the cohort was limited to CMV serostatus. In vitro tests confirmed that a few of the cytomegalovirus-associated TCR beta chains recognize cytomegalovirus antigens. An earlier analysis of 587 of the donors showed that most TCR beta V segments appeared in productive rearrangements either about 87% or about 30% of the time, which broadly matched IMGT annotations. A further reported finding was that TCR beta sequences accurately predicted the HLA-A and HLA-B alleles for most subjects in the first cohort. A cluster of highly shared sequence variants was judged likely to be a technical artifact of the sequencing pipeline. Only TCR beta chains were sequenced in this cohort, and the absence of alpha or paired-chain data limited detectable features. In both the original and validation cohorts, the classifier was reported to diagnose cytomegalovirus status with high specificity and sensitivity. It was suggested by the authors that the approach could potentially be generalized to other disease states and immunological phenotypes. In a later analysis, most CMV-associated TCR beta chains were found to appear HLA-restricted, with HLA associations seemingly driven largely by CMV exposure. An association between a missense DCLRE1C variant and V-gene and J-gene trimming of TCR beta chains was found in a later genetic analysis and replicated in an independent cohort. In a later genetic analysis, fewer N-insertions in productive TCRs were reported among donors in an Asian-associated ancestry cluster than the roughly 700-donor mean. According to a later analysis, TCR association rates differed among HLA loci, with DRB1 alleles showing the most associated TCRs and HLA-C alleles showing the fewest. Compared with equally common non-associated chains, HLA-associated TCR beta chains in a later analysis were more clonally expanded and had lower generation probabilities. A total of around 150 TCR beta chains were listed by the study as associated with cytomegalovirus. While some public TCRs were present in many individuals, most TCR sequences turned up only very rarely across donors. Correlated functional status among segregating V segments might reflect linkage disequilibrium, but an unknown experimental factor could not be ruled out. Assigning TCR associations to individual alleles was difficult when HLA alleles, especially DR and DQ, strongly co-occurred. Because the 87-base-pair reads could not distinguish some IMGT-functional V segments, including TRBV6-2 and TRBV6-3, those segments were excluded. Because HLA typing was unavailable for some donors at each locus, only the typed subset was used in association tests.

The germline V gene gives CDR1 as SGHAT and CDR2 as FQNNGV. Spanning cysteine to phenylalanine, the CDR3 consists of 13 amino acids. Kept here is only the CDR3 DNA, which spans 39 bases and is read in frame from base 1. V is trimmed back by 3 bases and J by 4 bases, and the junction contains 1 base that no gene match accounts for. The library was prepared using the immunoSEQ multiplex PCR assay. The multiplex PCR relied on a mix of 60 forward primers for TCR Vbeta segments and 13 reverse primers for TCR Jbeta segments. A multiplex PCR assay on genomic DNA amplified the CDR3 region of rearranged TCR beta genes. The amplified TCR beta libraries were sequenced on the Illumina HiSeq System as 87-base-pair reads. For the original study's pipeline: Across the roughly 700 repertoires, a later analysis counted about 81 million unique TCR beta chains, roughly 11 million of which were shared by at least two donors. To remove PCR and sequencing errors, raw reads were error-corrected and collapsed into unique sequences using a nearest-neighbor algorithm that merged closely related sequences. Alignment of CDR3 sequences to IMGT reference sequences was used to assign V, D and J gene segments. Each retained sequence needed at least a six-nucleotide match to both a V gene segment and a J gene segment. A rearrangement was called productive if the CDR3 had no stop codons and remained in frame with V and J, and every other rearrangement was called non-productive. Following IMGT convention, CDR3 was defined as the stretch from the second conserved V-encoded cysteine up to the conserved J-encoded phenylalanine. In an earlier analysis of around 600 of the donors, sequences lacking an unambiguous match to a single V gene segment were excluded. In an earlier analysis of a few hundred of the donors, V segments were called functional above 56.7% productive rearrangements and were called segregating when the between-donor standard deviation exceeded 5%. A statistical classification framework was built to diagnose cytomegalovirus status from the catalog of TCR beta chain sequences. In a later analysis, TCR nucleotide sequences were compared against IMGT/GENE-DB human TR gene sequences so that V and J genes could be assigned. A later analysis assigned CDR3 sequences and most-parsimonious VDJ recombination scenarios with the TCRdist pipeline. In a later analysis, every TCR beta chain was defined by the combination of its CDR3 amino acid sequence and its V-gene family, and reads without a unique V-gene family were dropped. To address suspected cross-contamination and a sequencing artifact, a later analysis removed roughly 580 highly shared, low-generation-probability nucleotide sequences. A later analysis calculated a clonal expansion index for each public chain from normalized within-repertoire ranks of inferred template counts. Generation probabilities in a later analysis came from a VDJ recombination model fitted to out-of-frame rearrangements, and those results were checked against IGoR. In a later analysis, hypergeometric tests were used to score TCR-TCR, TCR-HLA and TCR-CMV co-occurrence, with a repertoire-size bias correction applied to TCR pairs. In a later analysis, false discovery rates were estimated by permuting HLA or CMV assignments 20 times. In a later analysis, co-occurring TCRs were grouped with DBSCAN, and TCRdist sequence similarity was added when clustering was performed within HLA-allele-positive subsets. Repertoires with fewer than 30,000 or more than 120,000 public chains, plus five repertoires with anomalous nucleotide sharing, were excluded from co-occurrence clustering. Entries here come from immuneACCESS through TCRdb and include only in-frame sequences with V and J called. Some clones fail to appear in such tables; in the studies checked, an unresolved V gene covers under half of the shortfall, and the cause of the remainder is unknown. The V and J calls and clone size were taken over from that table, and D and trimming were inferred from the DNA. The sample table records 200,000 or so clones; 79% of these occur just once. The leading ten clones occupy about 1.7% of the sample.

The sample comprised PBMCs. The sequence joins TRBV11-2 to TRBJ1-2, with TRBD1 matching 8 junction bases. The receptor's source is a man aged 45-65 years in good health and CMV-seronegative. The nucleotide sequence is given as TGTGCCAGCAGCTTCACAGGGGGCTATGGCTACACCTTC. This is translated as CASSFTGGYGYTF.